The next 20 T cell receptor beta chains were all read from a single sample in a study of cytomegalovirus exposure and HLA in healthy donors. In the PCR, 60 Vbeta and 13 Jbeta primers were used. Profiled with immunoSEQ multiplex PCR; TCRdb holds only in-frame clones, not every one. The sample holds 45,000 to 55,000 clones; around 50% are singletons and the top ten take 12%. The sequencing input was PBMCs. The receptors stem from a human donor in good health.

This clone appeared a few times. The V call is TRBV27, the J call TRBJ2-5; 8 bases fit TRBD1. V lost 7 bases and J lost 2; bases outside the gene matches: 9. Germline CDR1 MNHEY, CDR2 SMNVEV (reference sequence). The CDR3 runs 15 residues. The CDR3 nucleotides are TGTGCCAGCACCCCAGGGGGCGGAAGGCAAGAGACCCAGTACTTC. Its protein product is CASTPGGGRQETQYF.

The CDR3 DNA reads as TGTGCCAGCAGTTCAAAGGGACAGGGGAATTCACCCCTCCACTTT. It encodes CASSSKGQGNSPLHF. The rearrangement joins TRBV6-6 to TRBJ1-6, with 10 positions matching TRBD1. The CDR3 is 15 amino acids. The germline V gene encodes CDR1 MNHNY and CDR2 SVGAGI (reference sequence). Trimming removed 4 bases from V and 7 bases from J; junction bases left unmatched: 4.

This clone appeared a few times. J is TRBJ2-2 and V is TRBV18, with 7 bases lining up with TRBD1. The CDR3 is 15 residues long. Germline V gene data show CDR1 as KGHSH and CDR2 as LQKENI. The V gene end was trimmed by 6 bases and the J gene end by 3 bases; junction bases not matched to a gene: 7. The CDR3 DNA sequence: TGTGCCAGCTCGCAAAATACAGGGGACACCGGGGAGCTGTTTTTT. It yields the protein CASSQNTGDTGELFF.

V and J are TRBV4-1 and TRBJ2-7; D unclear. The germline V and J ends were trimmed by 0 bases and 6 bases, with 15 bases remaining between them. This CDR3 has 15 amino acids. The V gene's germline CDR1 is MGHRA and CDR2 YSYEKL. This CDR3 is CASSQDGQVGGEQYF. CDR3 DNA sequence: TGCGCCAGCAGCCAAGATGGCCAGGTGGGTGGCGAGCAGTACTTC.

The gene calls are TRBV27 and TRBJ1-2, with 8 nucleotides matching TRBD1. The V gene's germline CDR1 is MNHEY and CDR2 SMNVEV (reference sequence). The CDR3 loop spans 15 amino acids. The trim removed 5 bases at V and 4 bases at J, leaving 9 bases unmatched. The CDR3 is CASSTGGQGGYGYTF. As DNA, the CDR3 is TGTGCCAGCAGTACAGGCGGACAGGGTGGCTATGGCTACACCTTC.

The CDR3 region is CASSPEGTDYGYTF. In DNA, the CDR3 is TGCGCCAGCAGCCCAGAAGGGACAGACTATGGCTACACCTTC. This chain joins TRBV5-1 and TRBJ1-2, with 7 bases identical to TRBD1. The germline V gene has CDR1 SGHRS and CDR2 YFSETQ. The V gene end was trimmed by 4 bases and the J gene end by 3 bases; junction bases not matched to a gene: 6. CDR3 length equals 14 residues.

In nucleotides, the CDR3 is TGTGCCAGCAGCTTGGGACTAGCGGGCCCTCAGGGAGAGCAGTACTTC. As protein: CASSLGLAGPQGEQYF. The chain has TRBV7-3 and TRBJ2-7; TRBD2 agrees at 12 bases. In germline, CDR1 is SGHTA, CDR2 FQGTGA. The CDR3 length is 16 residues. V shed 3 bases and J 7 bases; nucleotides not matched to a gene: 10.

The V gene is TRBV5-1, the J gene TRBJ2-5, with D possibly matching TRBD1 (5 bases). CDR3 length equals 13 residues. CDR1 and CDR2 from the germline V gene are SGHRS and YFSETQ. V was shortened by 0 bases and J by 5 bases, with 8 bases between the two germline ends. The DNA of the CDR3 is TGCGCCAGCAGCTTGGCCAGGGTTGAGACCCAGTACTTC. Protein: CASSLARVETQYF. Together with reference TRBV5-1 and TRBJ2-5, the CDR3 gives the full variable domain: KAGVTQTPRYLIKTRGQQVTLSCSPISGHRSVSWYQQTPGQGLQFLFEYFSETQRNKGNFPGRFSGRQFSNSRSEMNVSTLELGDSALYLCASSLARVETQYFGPGTRLLVL.

This clone was detected once. V and J are TRBV7-2 and TRBJ2-1, with D unclear. Germline CDR1 is SGHTA and CDR2 is FQGNSA. Trimming cost V 4 bases and J 5 bases, with 6 bases left between them. The CDR3 has 12 amino acids. CDR3 in amino acids: CASSSQNNEQFF. The CDR3 DNA sequence: TGTGCCAGCAGCTCACAAAACAATGAGCAGTTCTTC.

The V and J genes are TRBV6-1 and TRBJ2-7, with D tentatively TRBD1 (5 bases). The germline V and J ends were trimmed by 6 bases and 5 bases, with 11 bases remaining between them. The CDR3 consists of 12 residues. The germline CDR1 and CDR2 sequences are MNHNS and SASEGT. The CDR3, as DNA: TGTGCCAGCAGGCAGGGTTTACACGAGCAGTACTTC. Translated: CASRQGLHEQYF.

By its share, this clone is large. The chain uses TRBV2 and TRBJ2-7; 10 bases agree with TRBD1. The V gene end was trimmed by 6 bases and the J gene end by 0 bases; junction bases not matched to a gene: 5. The CDR3 is 15 amino acids. Germline CDR1 is SNHLY and CDR2 is FYNNEI. CDR3 DNA sequence: TGTGCCAGCAGGGTCGACAGGGGGCTCTCCTACGAGCAGTACTTC. It codes for CASRVDRGLSYEQYF.

The chain recombines TRBV25-1 with TRBJ1-6; D uncertain. The V and J ends lost 2 bases and 12 bases respectively, with 11 bases between them. Per germline, CDR1 MGHDK and CDR2 SYGVNS. The CDR3 runs to 13 residues. DNA for the CDR3: TGTGCCAGCAGTGAAGGGCTAGGGAGACCCCTCCACTTT. Its translation: CASSEGLGRPLHF.

As concerns this clone: One junction end does not reproduce the germline sequence, and a read error may be involved. V usage is TRBV7-9 and J usage is TRBJ1-2, with D hard to call. The CDR3 has 13 amino acids. The germline CDR1 and CDR2 sequences are SEHNR and FQNEAQ (reference sequence). The CDR3 region has the DNA TGTGCCAGCAGCCTAGACCGAAACTATGGCTACCCCTTC. It encodes CASSLDRNYGYPF.

This clone has only a few counts. The chain carries TRBV5-6 and TRBJ2-7; D may be TRBD1 (5 bases). Germline CDR1 reads SGHDT; CDR2 reads YYEEEE. The CDR3 has 14 residues. Between the trimmed V and J ends, which lost 1 base and 3 bases, there was a span of 11 bases. The CDR3 coding sequence is TGTGCCAGCAGCTTGCCAGGGTATAGCTACGAGCAGTACTTC. The encoded protein is CASSLPGYSYEQYF.

The chain joins TRBV10-2 to TRBJ1-5; D ambiguous. This CDR3 has 12 residues. Deletions cut 6 bases from V and 7 bases from J, with 10 bases between. Germline CDR1 reads WSHSY; CDR2 reads SAAADI. In DNA, the CDR3 is TGCGCCAGCAGCGGAGGTCGGCAGCCCCAGCATTTT. Its translation: CASSGGRQPQHF.

The rearrangement joins TRBV27 to TRBJ2-5, with TRBD2 matching 14 bases. Gene TRBJ2-7 matches the end of the DNA better, so the J call may be wrong. CDR1 is MNHEY and CDR2 is SMNVEV in the germline V gene (reference sequence). The CDR3 runs 19 residues. This CDR3 reads CASSQRGTSGGAIPYEQYF. CDR3 coding DNA: TGTGCCAGCAGCCAACGAGGGACTAGCGGGGGAGCGATCCCCTACGAGCAGTACTTC.

The CDR3 bases are TGCGCCAGCAGCTTGAGTCCTAGCGGGGGGCCTGGTCGGGGTGATGAGCAGTTCTTC. Translating it yields CASSLSPSGGPGRGDEQFF. This sequence joins TRBV5-1 and TRBJ2-1, with 11 bases fitting TRBD2. In germline, CDR1 is SGHRS, CDR2 YFSETQ. Unmatched junction bases numbered 17, after V lost 1 base and J lost 8 bases. The CDR3 sequence is 19 residues long.

V usage is TRBV7-9 and J usage is TRBJ1-2; 8 positions agree with TRBD1. After removal of 5 bases from V and 7 bases from J, the junction contained 12 bases not matched to a gene. Germline loops: CDR1 SEHNR, CDR2 FQNEAQ (reference sequence). The CDR3 loop spans 15 amino acids. The CDR3 spells CASSVGSRGLFGYTF. The DNA for the CDR3 is TGTGCCAGCAGCGTGGGGTCCAGGGGGCTTTTTGGCTACACCTTC.

The chain employs TRBV7-9 and TRBJ2-5; D gene uncertain. Germline values: CDR1 SEHNR, CDR2 FQNEAQ (reference sequence). The V and J ends lost 2 bases and 0 bases respectively, with 13 bases between them. This CDR3 comprises 16 residues. CDR3 coding DNA: TGTGCCAGCAGCTTAAACGCAGGTCCGTACCAAGAGACCCAGTACTTC. Protein sequence: CASSLNAGPYQETQYF.

In DNA, the CDR3 is TGTGCCTGTGGGACAGGCCTTAACTATGGCTACACCTTC. Translated, it gives CACGTGLNYGYTF. This chain connects TRBV30 to TRBJ1-2; the match to TRBD1 covers 8 bases. The CDR3 spans 13 residues. Per the germline V gene, CDR1 is GTSNPN and CDR2 is SVGIG (reference sequence). Losses at the gene ends were 6 bases for V and 1 base for J; bases not matched to a gene: 4. Full variable domain (rest looked up from reference TRBV30 and TRBJ1-2): SQTIHQWPATLVQPVGSPLSLECTVEGTSNPNLYWYRQAAGRGLQLLFYSVGIGQISSEVPQNLSASRPQDRQFILSSKKLLLSDSGFYLCACGTGLNYGYTFGSGTRLTVV.